This TCR beta chain was identified during a study of control samples from healthy donors and cancer patients. Repertoires were generated with immunoSEQ multiplex PCR, while TCRdb's copy carries only in-frame clones and drops some. The sample consists of 65,000 to 95,000 clones, approximately 91% of them appearing once. The V segment lost 6 bases and the J segment 5 bases; nucleotides outside the gene matches: 6. Germline CDR1 and CDR2: MNHEY and SVGAGI. The CDR3 consists of 15 residues. Sequencing used blood. The V and J genes are TRBV6-5 and TRBJ1-4; the match to TRBD1 covers 10 bases. The TCR originated in a man aged 50 to 59 in good health. CDR3 protein: CASRPGQGENEKLFF. CDR3 bases: TGTGCCAGCAGACCCGGACAGGGGGAGAATGAAAAACTGTTTTTT.